Each of the 11 T cell receptor beta chains below was sequenced from the same sample in a study of OX40 agonist ivuxolimab in advanced cancers. Assay used: immunoSEQ multiplex PCR; TCRdb lists only in-frame clones, some missing. The sample yields roughly 97,000 clones, roughly 89% seen once. The sample consisted of CD4+ or CD8+ T cells sorted from blood, taken in a trial of the OX40 agonist ivuxolimab. These receptors were taken from an adult with an advanced solid tumor such as melanoma, head and neck, liver or kidney cancer.

The V gene is TRBV11-3, the J gene TRBJ2-7; unclear D gene. Germline CDR1 SGHNT, CDR2 YENEEA. The CDR3 contains 14 residues. The V and J ends lost 0 bases and 3 bases respectively, with 9 bases between them. In nucleotides, the CDR3 is TGTGCCAGCAGCTTAGATGGTGTAGGCTACGAGCAGTACTTC. Protein sequence: CASSLDGVGYEQYF.

The V call is TRBV19, the J call TRBJ1-4; tentative D call: TRBD1 (5 bases). V lost 9 bases, J lost 0 bases, and 8 bases lay in between. The CDR3 covers 13 residues. Germline assignment: CDR1 LNHDA and CDR2 SQIVND (reference sequence). CDR3 nucleotides: TGTGCCAGCAGACAGACAACTAATGAAAAACTGTTTTTT. This sequence encodes CASRQTTNEKLFF.

V gene TRBV14 combines with J gene TRBJ1-2; 9 nucleotides align to TRBD1. The V gene end was trimmed by 5 bases and the J gene end by 2 bases; junction bases not matched to a gene: 6. Germline CDR1 SGHDN, CDR2 FVKESK. CDR3 length: 15 residues. CDR3 region: CASSDPTGGNYGYTF. The DNA for the CDR3 is TGTGCCAGCAGCGACCCGACAGGGGGGAACTATGGCTACACCTTC.

The J gene is TRBJ2-3, the V gene TRBV11-2; 13 nucleotides line up with TRBD2. Germline V lookup: CDR1 SGHAT, CDR2 FQNNGV. V dropped 4 bases and J dropped 2; count of bases not matched to a gene: 9. The CDR3 runs to 18 residues. The CDR3 sequence: CASSSPPGLAGLTDTQYF. Here the CDR3 DNA reads TGTGCCAGCAGCTCACCGCCGGGACTAGCGGGGCTCACAGATACGCAGTATTTT.

The rearrangement joins TRBV7-2 to TRBJ1-6, with a possible D match to TRBD1 (5 bases). The CDR3 runs 17 residues. CDR1 and CDR2 from the germline V gene are SGHTA and FQGNSA. Trimming shortened V by 5 bases and J by 1 base, and 15 bases separated the two germline ends. The CDR3 DNA follows: TGTGCCAGCAGCCCCACGGGGGTTATATCCTATAATTCACCCCTCCACTTT. Residues: CASSPTGVISYNSPLHF.

This rearrangement joins TRBV6-1 to TRBJ1-4; TRBD1 matches at 7 bases. CDR1 and CDR2 (germline): MNHNS, SASEGT. The CDR3 has 13 residues. V lost 6 bases, J lost 6 bases, and 4 bases stayed unmatched. Written as DNA, the CDR3 is TGTGCCAGCAGGCTTACAGGGGATGAAAAACTGTTTTTT. Protein sequence: CASRLTGDEKLFF.

The chain has TRBV28 and TRBJ1-5; D not resolved. V was trimmed by 2 bases and J by 7 bases, leaving 12 bases between them. The CDR3 extends over 14 amino acids. The V gene's germline CDR1 is MDHEN and CDR2 SYDVKM. In DNA, the CDR3 is TGTGCCAGCAGTTTAGGGGTGGGGAGGCAGCCCCAGCATTTT. This codes for CASSLGVGRQPQHF.

The V call is TRBV30, the J call TRBJ1-5, with no clear D. Per germline, CDR1 GTSNPN and CDR2 SVGIG (reference sequence). V gave up 4 bases and J gave up 7 bases, with 11 bases separating them. The CDR3 runs 12 residues. The CDR3 loop reads CAWNQVGQPQHF. The CDR3 DNA is TGTGCCTGGAACCAGGTTGGGCAGCCCCAGCATTTT.

The V and J genes are TRBV7-2 and TRBJ2-7; D perhaps matches TRBD1 (6 bases). Trimming cost V 4 bases and J 4 bases, with 14 bases left between them. The CDR3 has 14 residues. The V gene's germline CDR1 is SGHTA and CDR2 FQGNSA. In DNA, the CDR3 is TGTGCCAGCAGCTCTTTTACAGGGATGTACGAGCAGTACTTC. Residues: CASSSFTGMYEQYF.

This clone occurred a few times. The chain combines TRBV7-9 with TRBJ2-5, with D perhaps being TRBD1 or TRBD2 (5 bases each). V was pared by 7 bases and J by 0 bases, with 12 bases between. Per the germline V gene, CDR1 is SEHNR and CDR2 is FQNEAQ (reference sequence). The CDR3 extends over 14 amino acids. The CDR3 DNA reads as TGTGCCAGCACAGCATTGGGGGACCAAGAGACCCAGTACTTC. Translating gives CASTALGDQETQYF.

The chain recombines TRBV11-1 with TRBJ2-5, with D unresolved. Germline values: CDR1 SGHAT, CDR2 FQDESV (reference sequence). V shed 5 bases and J shed 1 base, with 5 bases lying between them. The CDR3 totals 12 residues. The DNA of the CDR3 is TGTGCCAGCAGCGGGTCCCAAGAGACCCAGTACTTC. Its translation is CASSGSQETQYF. Full variable domain (missing parts from reference TRBV11-1 and TRBJ2-5): EAEVAQSPRYKITEKSQAVAFWCDPISGHATLYWYRQILGQGPELLVQFQDESVVDDSQLPKDRFSAERLKGVDSTLKIQPAELGDSAMYLCASSGSQETQYFGPGTRLLVL.